Sequencing of this TCR beta chain was carried out in a study of cytomegalovirus exposure and HLA in healthy donors. As for this clone: No antigen is known for it.

Although they were nominally healthy when sampled, donors likely had unrecorded immune exposures. The study ran its PCR with 60 Vbeta and 13 Jbeta primers. Generated by immunoSEQ multiplex PCR, the TCRdb table keeps only in-frame clones and is missing some. The table records some 90,000 clones, 70% of them present only once. The CDR3 is made up of 16 amino acids. Germline CDR1 SGHTA, CDR2 FQGNSA. V was pared by 5 bases and J by 6 bases, with 10 bases of the junction left unmatched. Overall study findings and caveats: In the analysis, some V segments, TRBV6-2 and TRBV6-3 included, were excluded as indistinguishable.

The sequence derives from a man between 45 and 60 years old in good health and CMV-seronegative. Sequencing input: PBMCs. The chain combines TRBV7-2 with TRBJ2-2, with 9 positions matching TRBD1. CDR3 sequence (DNA): TGTGCCAGCAGCATACAGACAGGGGGTGGTGCCGGGGAGCTGTTTTTT. Amino acid sequence: CASSIQTGGGAGELFF.